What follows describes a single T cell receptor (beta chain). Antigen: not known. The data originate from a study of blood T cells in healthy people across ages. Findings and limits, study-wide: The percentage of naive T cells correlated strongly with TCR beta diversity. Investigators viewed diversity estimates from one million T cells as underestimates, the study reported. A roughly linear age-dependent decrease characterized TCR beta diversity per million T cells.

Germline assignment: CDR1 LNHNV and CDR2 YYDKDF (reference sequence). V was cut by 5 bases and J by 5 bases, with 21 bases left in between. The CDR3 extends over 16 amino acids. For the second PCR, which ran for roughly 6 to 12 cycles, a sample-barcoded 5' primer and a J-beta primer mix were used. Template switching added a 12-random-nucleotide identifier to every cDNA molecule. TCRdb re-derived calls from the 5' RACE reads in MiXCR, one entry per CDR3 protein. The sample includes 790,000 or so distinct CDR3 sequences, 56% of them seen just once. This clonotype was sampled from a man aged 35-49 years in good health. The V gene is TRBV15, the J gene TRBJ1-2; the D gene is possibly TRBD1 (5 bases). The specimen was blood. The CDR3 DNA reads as TGTGCCACCAGCGGCCTGGGGCAGGATGTTTGGTATGGCTACACCTTC. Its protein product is CATSGLGQDVWYGYTF.